This TCR beta chain was documented in a study of response to subunit inactivated influenza vaccine. Trimming cost V 0 bases and J 7 bases, with 3 bases left between them. From germline, CDR1 is ENHRY and CDR2 SYGVKD. CDR3 size: 11 residues. This clonotype has a handful of counts. Its specificity is not known. Each CDR3 protein is one row after TCRdb ran MiXCR on the RT-PCR reads. The sample lists 500,000 or so distinct CDR3 sequences, approximately 15% seen once, with 2.5% to 3.5% in the top ten. General study results and limits: After each seasonal influenza vaccination, few new T cells are recruited, the authors suggested.

The chain is built from TRBV10-3 and TRBJ2-5; unclear D gene. This material consisted of CD4+ T cells sorted from PBMCs, taken around 25 months after vaccination. The TCR was taken from a man between 50 and 69 years old who received an inactivated influenza vaccine. CDR3 protein: CAISESVTQYF. The CDR3, as DNA: TGTGCCATCAGTGAGTCTGTGACCCAGTACTTC.